Presented here are 2 T cell receptor beta chains from one specimen sequenced in a study of CXCR3-negative and CXCR3-positive naive CD8 T cells. The TRB cDNA libraries were prepared by 5' RACE with UMI labels. TCRdb reworked the 5' RACE reads into one entry per CDR3 protein, no DNA. This sample carries about 130,000 distinct CDR3 sequences, with under 0.5% going to the ten biggest clones. The sample consisted of naive CXCR3- CD8+ T cells from blood. The subset is: CD45RO-CCR7+CD27+CD95- naive CD8+ T cells lacking CXCR3 (TNR3-). The receptors originated from a human donor in good health. Some clones in this sample may be carry-over from other donors' samples.

This chain joins TRBV4-3 and TRBJ2-3. This CDR3 is built from 14 residues. CDR1 LGHNA and CDR2 YSLEER come from the germline V gene. The chain's CDR3 is CASSQGDGTDTQYF.

The chain links TRBV29-1 to TRBJ2-6; TCRdb designates TRBD1, a call that cannot be tested without DNA. The CDR3 sequence is 16 residues long. Germline CDR1 and CDR2: SQVTM and ANQGSEA. The CDR3 protein is CSVAGSRGSGANVLTF.